This TCR beta chain was observed in a study of blood T cells in healthy people across ages. PCR was performed a second time for about 7 to 11 cycles using a sample-barcoded 5' primer and a J-beta primer mix. In TCRdb, the 5' RACE reads were re-called with MiXCR into one record per CDR3 protein. This table has 550,000 to 650,000 distinct CDR3 sequences, about 27% appearing once. The trim removed 5 bases at V and 6 bases at J, leaving 6 bases unmatched. The CDR3 is made up of 14 amino acids. This sample also belongs to another study, concerning T cells of mothers and their children.

Sequencing input: blood. V usage is TRBV12-3 or TRBV12-4 and J usage is TRBJ2-2, with 7 bases matching TRBD1. This receptor was taken from a boy aged 2 to 9 in good health. This chain's CDR3 is CASSATTGAGELFF. CDR3 bases: TGTGCCAGCAGTGCAACAACAGGGGCCGGGGAGCTGTTTTTT.